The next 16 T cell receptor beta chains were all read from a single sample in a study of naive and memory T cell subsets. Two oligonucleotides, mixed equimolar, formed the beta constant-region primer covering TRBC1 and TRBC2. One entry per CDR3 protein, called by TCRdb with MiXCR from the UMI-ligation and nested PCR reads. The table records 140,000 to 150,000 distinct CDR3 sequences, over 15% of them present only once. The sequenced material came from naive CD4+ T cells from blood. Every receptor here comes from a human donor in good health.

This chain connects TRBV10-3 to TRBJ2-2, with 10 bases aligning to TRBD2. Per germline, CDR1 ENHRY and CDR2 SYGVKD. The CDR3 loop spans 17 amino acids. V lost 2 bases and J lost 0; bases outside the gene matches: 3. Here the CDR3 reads CAISERLAGSNTGELFF. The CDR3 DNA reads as TGTGCCATCAGTGAGAGACTAGCGGGTTCGAACACCGGGGAGCTGTTTTTT.

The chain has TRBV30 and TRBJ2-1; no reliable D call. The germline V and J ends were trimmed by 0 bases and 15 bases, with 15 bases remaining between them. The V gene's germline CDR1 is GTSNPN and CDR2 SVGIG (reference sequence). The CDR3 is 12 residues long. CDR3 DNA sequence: TGTGCCTGGAGTGTACTTCCGCAGGCCGGGTTCTTC. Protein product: CAWSVLPQAGFF.

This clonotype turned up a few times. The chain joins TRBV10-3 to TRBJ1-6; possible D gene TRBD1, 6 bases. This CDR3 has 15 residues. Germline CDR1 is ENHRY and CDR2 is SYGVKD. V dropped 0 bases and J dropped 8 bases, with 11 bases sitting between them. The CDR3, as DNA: TGTGCCATCAGTGAGTCACAGGGTATCTATTCACCCCTCCACTTT. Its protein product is CAISESQGIYSPLHF.

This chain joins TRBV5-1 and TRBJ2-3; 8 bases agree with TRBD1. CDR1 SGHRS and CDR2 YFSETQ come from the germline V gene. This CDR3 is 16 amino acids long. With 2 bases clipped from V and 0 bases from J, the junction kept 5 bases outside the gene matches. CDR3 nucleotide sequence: TGCGCCAGCAGCTTAACGACAGGGGCTAGCACAGATACGCAGTATTTT. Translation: CASSLTTGASTDTQYF. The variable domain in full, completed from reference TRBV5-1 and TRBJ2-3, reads KAGVTQTPRYLIKTRGQQVTLSCSPISGHRSVSWYQQTPGQGLQFLFEYFSETQRNKGNFPGRFSGRQFSNSRSEMNVSTLELGDSALYLCASSLTTGASTDTQYFGPGTRLTVL.

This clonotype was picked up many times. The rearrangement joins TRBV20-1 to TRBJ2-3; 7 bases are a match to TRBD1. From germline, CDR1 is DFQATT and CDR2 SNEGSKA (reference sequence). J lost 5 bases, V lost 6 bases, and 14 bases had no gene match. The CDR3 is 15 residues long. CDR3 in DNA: TGCAGTGCAGCACTAAGGGGGCAGGGACGAGATACGCAGTATTTT. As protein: CSAALRGQGRDTQYF.

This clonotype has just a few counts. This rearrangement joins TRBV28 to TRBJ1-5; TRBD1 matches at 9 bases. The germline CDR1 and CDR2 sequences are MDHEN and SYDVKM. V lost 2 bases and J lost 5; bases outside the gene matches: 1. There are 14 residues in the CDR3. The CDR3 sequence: CASSLGTGYQPQHF. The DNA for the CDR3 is TGTGCCAGCAGTTTAGGGACAGGGTATCAGCCCCAGCATTTT.

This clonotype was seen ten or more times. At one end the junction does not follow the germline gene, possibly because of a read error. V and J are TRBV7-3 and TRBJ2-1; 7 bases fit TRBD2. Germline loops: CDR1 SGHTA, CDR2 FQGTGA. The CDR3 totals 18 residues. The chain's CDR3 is CAGSQSGLGLAAYNEQFF. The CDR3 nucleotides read TGTGCCGGCAGCCAATCGGGTTTAGGGCTAGCGGCTTACAATGAGCAGTTCTTC.

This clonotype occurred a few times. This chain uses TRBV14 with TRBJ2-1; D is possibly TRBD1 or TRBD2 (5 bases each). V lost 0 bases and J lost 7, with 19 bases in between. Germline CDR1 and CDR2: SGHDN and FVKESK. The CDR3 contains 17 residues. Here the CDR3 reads CASSQERGSVVENEQFF. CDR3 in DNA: TGTGCCAGCAGCCAAGAGAGGGGAAGTGTAGTCGAGAATGAGCAGTTCTTC. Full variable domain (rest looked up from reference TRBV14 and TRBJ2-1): EAGVTQFPSHSVIEKGQTVTLRCDPISGHDNLYWYRRVMGKEIKFLLHFVKESKQDESGMPNNRFLAERTGGTYSTLKVQPAELEDSGVYFCASSQERGSVVENEQFFGPGTRLTVL.

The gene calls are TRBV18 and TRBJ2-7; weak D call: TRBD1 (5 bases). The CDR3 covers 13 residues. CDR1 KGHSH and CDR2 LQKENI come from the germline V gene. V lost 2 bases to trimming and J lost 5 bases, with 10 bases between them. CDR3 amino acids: CASSPEIGDEQYF. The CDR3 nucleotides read TGTGCCAGCTCACCAGAGATAGGGGACGAGCAGTACTTC.

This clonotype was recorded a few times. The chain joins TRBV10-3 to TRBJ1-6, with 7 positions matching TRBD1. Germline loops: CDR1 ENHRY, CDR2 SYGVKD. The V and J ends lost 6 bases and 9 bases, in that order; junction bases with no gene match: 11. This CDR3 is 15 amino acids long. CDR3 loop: CAISPTGPPGSPLHF. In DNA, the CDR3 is TGTGCCATCAGCCCGACAGGGCCCCCGGGTTCACCCCTCCACTTT.

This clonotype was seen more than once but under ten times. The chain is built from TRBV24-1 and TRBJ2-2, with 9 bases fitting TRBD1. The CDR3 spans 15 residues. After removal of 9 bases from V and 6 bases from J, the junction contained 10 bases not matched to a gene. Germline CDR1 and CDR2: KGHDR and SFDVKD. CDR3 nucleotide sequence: TGTGCCACCGCCGGACAGGGGATTGTCGCCGGGGAGCTGTTTTTT. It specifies CATAGQGIVAGELFF.

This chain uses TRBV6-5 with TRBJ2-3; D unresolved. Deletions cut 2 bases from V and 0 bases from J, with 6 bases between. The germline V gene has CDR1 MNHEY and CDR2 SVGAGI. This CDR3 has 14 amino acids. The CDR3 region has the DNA TGTGCCAGCAGTTACAGCCGGAGCACAGATACGCAGTATTTT. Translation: CASSYSRSTDTQYF.

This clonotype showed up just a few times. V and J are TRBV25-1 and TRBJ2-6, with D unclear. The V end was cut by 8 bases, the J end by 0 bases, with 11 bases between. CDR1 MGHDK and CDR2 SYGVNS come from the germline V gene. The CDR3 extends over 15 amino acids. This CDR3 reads CASGPLGSGANVLTF. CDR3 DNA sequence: TGTGCCAGCGGACCGTTGGGCTCTGGGGCCAACGTCCTGACTTTC.

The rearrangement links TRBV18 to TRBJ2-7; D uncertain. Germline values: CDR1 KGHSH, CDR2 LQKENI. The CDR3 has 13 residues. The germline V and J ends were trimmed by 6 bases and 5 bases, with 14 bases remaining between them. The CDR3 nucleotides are TGTGCCAGCTCCCAGGAGCCCCTCCACGAGCAGTACTTC. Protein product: CASSQEPLHEQYF.

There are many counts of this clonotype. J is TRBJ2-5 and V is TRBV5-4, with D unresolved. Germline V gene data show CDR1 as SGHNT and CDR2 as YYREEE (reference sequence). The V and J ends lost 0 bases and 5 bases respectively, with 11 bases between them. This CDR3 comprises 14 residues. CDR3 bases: TGTGCCAGCAGCTTGGGTGGAAGAATGGAGACCCAGTACTTC. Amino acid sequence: CASSLGGRMETQYF.

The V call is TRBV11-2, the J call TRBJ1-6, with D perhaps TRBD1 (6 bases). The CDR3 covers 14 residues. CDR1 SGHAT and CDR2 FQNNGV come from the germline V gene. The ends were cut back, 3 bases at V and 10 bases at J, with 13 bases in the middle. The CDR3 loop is CASSFFSGASPLHF. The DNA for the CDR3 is TGTGCCAGCAGCTTTTTTTCAGGGGCATCACCCCTCCACTTT.